The present T cell receptor (beta chain) was sequenced within a study of response to subunit inactivated influenza vaccine. MiXCR was run by TCRdb on the RT-PCR reads, yielding one entry per CDR3 protein. Among roughly 790,000 distinct CDR3 sequences listed, approximately 21% were seen once. Only a few counts were recorded for this clonotype. What it binds is not known. The CDR3 runs to 13 residues. V gave up 5 bases and J gave up 5 bases, with 12 bases separating them. Germline assignment: CDR1 SEHNR and CDR2 FQNEAQ (reference sequence). Regarding the study as a whole: Authors proposed each seasonal influenza vaccination draws in few new T cells.

The input for sequencing was PBMCs from blood, taken 4 to 6 days after vaccination. The chain recombines TRBV7-9 with TRBJ2-5; no reliable D call. The origin of this receptor is a man aged 45-60 years who received an inactivated influenza vaccine. The CDR3, as DNA: TGTGCCAGCAGCCGTTTTAGTGGGGAGACCCAGTACTTC. Its protein is CASSRFSGETQYF.